The rows below give T cell receptor beta chains drawn from one sample of a study of PD-1 blockade in classical Hodgkin lymphoma. TCRdb's table, derived via immunoSEQ multiplex PCR, lists solely in-frame clones and lacks some. The data contain approximately 6,200 clones, approximately 86% of them singletons. The sequencing used CD4+ T cells from blood, collected before the fourth cycle of nivolumab. These receptors all come from a human donor with classical Hodgkin lymphoma. Both conserved end residues are part of each CDR3. A D gene is named only where the DNA matches it firmly. Size values are once, few and many counts, or a class for expanded clones, and some rows have none.

v_gene	d_gene	len	abundance	j_gene	CDR3aa	CDR3nt
TRBV7-8	-	16	-	TRBJ1-3	CASSPRGANSGNTIYF	TGTGCCAGCAGCCCACGGGGGGCCAACTCTGGAAACACCATATATTTT
TRBV11-3	-	14	-	TRBJ2-1	CASSLAPRYNEQFF	TGTGCCAGCAGCTTAGCCCCGAGGTACAATGAGCAGTTCTTC
TRBV18	-	16	-	TRBJ1-6	CASSTNGGSLHSPLHF	TGTGCCAGCTCAACGAATGGGGGATCACTTCATTCACCCCTCCACTTT
TRBV7-6	-	15	few	TRBJ1-5	CASSPGTGWIQPQHF	TGTGCCAGCAGCCCCGGCACAGGGTGGATTCAGCCCCAGCATTTT
TRBV5-1	TRBD1	14	-	TRBJ2-1	CASSQGASYNEQFF	TGCGCCAGCAGTCAGGGGGCTTCGTACAATGAGCAGTTCTTC
TRBV5-1	TRBD1	16	-	TRBJ2-1	CASSLVGTGGLNEQFF	TGCGCCAGCAGCTTGGTAGGGACAGGGGGTCTCAATGAGCAGTTCTTC
TRBV19	TRBD1	15	-	TRBJ1-3	CASRRTGVAGNTIYF	TGTGCCAGTAGGAGAACAGGGGTTGCTGGAAACACCATATATTTT
TRBV4-2	-	16	once	TRBJ2-2	CASSQEGHAITGELFF	TGTGCCAGCAGCCAAGAGGGACACGCTATCACCGGGGAGCTGTTTTTT
TRBV29-1	TRBD1	14	-	TRBJ2-2	CSASTGANTGELFF	TGCAGCGCATCGACAGGGGCGAACACCGGGGAGCTGTTTTTT
TRBV10-1	-	14	-	TRBJ2-2	CASSEGINAGELFF	TGCGCCAGCAGTGAAGGGATTAACGCCGGGGAGCTGTTTTTT
TRBV30	TRBD1	15	-	TRBJ1-4	CAWTIRQGSGEKLFF	TGTGCCTGGACAATAAGACAGGGGTCGGGAGAAAAACTGTTTTTT
TRBV18	TRBD1	15	once	TRBJ1-5	CASSRGTDRAKPQHF	TGTGCCAGCTCACGAGGGACGGACAGGGCGAAGCCCCAGCATTTT
TRBV2	-	14	-	TRBJ2-5	CASSEVEGLVTQYF	TGTGCCAGCAGTGAGGTGGAGGGATTGGTGACCCAGTACTTC
TRBV12-5	-	17	-	TRBJ1-1	CASGLVAAGEWYTEAFF	TGTGCTAGTGGTTTGGTTGCGGCAGGGGAGTGGTACACTGAAGCTTTCTTT
TRBV11-2	-	14	-	TRBJ1-1	CASSLYLGDTEAFF	TGTGCCAGCAGCCTGTACCTTGGGGACACTGAAGCTTTCTTT
TRBV7-2	-	14	-	TRBJ2-1	CASTRASSYNEQFF	TGTGCCAGCACGAGGGCTAGCTCCTACAATGAGCAGTTCTTC